The 6 T cell receptor beta chains listed next were all sequenced from one sample in a study of OX40 agonist ivuxolimab in advanced cancers. Using immunoSEQ multiplex PCR, the repertoire was profiled, and TCRdb retains in-frame clones only, with some absent. The table lists under 80,000 clones, 92% of them singletons. Sequenced here: CD4+ or CD8+ T cells sorted from blood, sampled in a trial of the OX40 agonist ivuxolimab. Receptors were obtained from an adult with an advanced solid tumor such as melanoma, head and neck, liver or kidney cancer.

V usage is TRBV19 and J usage is TRBJ2-1; TRBD2 agrees at 7 bases. After removal of 5 bases from V and 2 bases from J, the junction contained 6 bases not matched to a gene. CDR1 LNHDA and CDR2 SQIVND come from the germline V gene (reference sequence). The CDR3 is 15 amino acids. The CDR3 DNA reads as TGTGCCAGTAGTCGAGAGCGGGGCACCTACAATGAGCAGTTCTTC. It encodes CASSRERGTYNEQFF.

Here the CDR3 DNA reads TGTGCCAGCAGCTTAGCCGGACAGGGAAATCAGCCCCAGCATTTT. Residues: CASSLAGQGNQPQHF. The V gene is TRBV7-9, the J gene TRBJ1-5; 8 bases agree with TRBD1. This CDR3 comprises 15 residues. Trimming took 0 bases from V and 4 from J; bases not matched to a gene: 2. Germline values: CDR1 SEHNR, CDR2 FQNEAQ (reference sequence).

The chain links TRBV27 to TRBJ2-1, with TRBD2 matching over 11 bases. The CDR3 is made up of 14 amino acids. Losses at the gene ends were 7 bases for V and 4 bases for J; bases not matched to a gene: 3. Per the germline V gene, CDR1 is MNHEY and CDR2 is SMNVEV (reference sequence). The CDR3 bases are TGTGCCAGCACGACTAGCGGGGCGTACAATGAGCAGTTCTTC. This sequence encodes CASTTSGAYNEQFF.

The chain has TRBV4-3 and TRBJ2-7, with D possibly TRBD2 on 6 matching bases. The CDR3 is made up of 15 amino acids. Germline V gives CDR1 LGHNA, CDR2 YSLEER. Trimming left V 0 bases short and J 3 bases short, with 12 bases between. The CDR3 reads CASSQDYAGYYEQYF. The CDR3 DNA sequence: TGCGCCAGCAGCCAAGATTACGCGGGGTACTACGAGCAGTACTTC.

This chain links TRBV9 with TRBJ2-1; 7 bases are a match to TRBD2. There are 15 residues in the CDR3. CDR1 is SGDLS, CDR2 YYNGEE, per germline. Trimming removed 3 bases from V and 5 bases from J; junction bases left unmatched: 8. The CDR3 region is CASSGEGLPNNEQFF. CDR3 DNA sequence: TGTGCCAGCAGCGGGGAGGGACTACCCAACAATGAGCAGTTCTTC.

J is TRBJ2-1 and V is TRBV9, with 7 positions matching TRBD1. V dropped 4 bases and J dropped 2; count of bases not matched to a gene: 6. Germline V gene data show CDR1 as SGDLS and CDR2 as YYNGEE. This CDR3 has 15 residues. CDR3 amino acids: CASSPYDRAYNEQFF. CDR3 nucleotide sequence: TGTGCCAGCAGCCCATATGACAGGGCCTACAATGAGCAGTTCTTC.